The clone carrying this T cell receptor beta chain was picked up a small number of times. This specimen belongs to a study of blood T cell repertoires in COVID-19. Study in general: Some COVID-19 samples were acute and others convalescent; all came from the United States, Italy and Spain. The analysed material was cDNA or gDNA that came from T cells, B-cell-depleted T cells, or PBMCs.

In the original processing: Estimated nucleated cell counts came from reference gene primer amplification. Method: immunoSEQ multiplex PCR; TCRdb's copy keeps in-frame clones and lacks some. V, J and clone size reflect that table, while D and trimming were determined from the DNA. There are over 200,000 clones in the sample; 88% occur only once, and 0.99% lies in the top ten. The CDR3 runs to 13 residues. V was pared by 4 bases and J by 10 bases, with 17 bases between. CDR1 is LGHDT and CDR2 is YNNKEL in the germline V gene (reference sequence). This receptor was taken from a woman in her thirties or forties who had recovered from COVID-19. The chain uses TRBV3-1 (or the pseudogene TRBV3-2) and TRBJ2-7; tentative D call: TRBD2 (5 bases). Sequencing input: peripheral blood. CDR3 sequence (DNA): TGTGCCAGCAGCCGAGGCGGGCTAGCAGACCAGTACTTC. Translated, it gives CASSRGGLADQYF.